This passage covers 19 T cell receptor beta chains from one sample sequenced in a study of blood T cell repertoires in COVID-19. Method: immunoSEQ multiplex PCR; TCRdb's copy keeps in-frame clones and lacks some. Of about 130,000 clones listed, around three quarters are singletons. The sample comprised peripheral blood. These receptors originate from a man between 40 and 49 years old with active or convalescent COVID-19.

This clone occurred once. The chain has TRBV30 and TRBJ1-5; 7 bases agree with TRBD1. The CDR3 length is 16 residues. Germline V gives CDR1 GTSNPN, CDR2 SVGIG (reference sequence). After removal of 3 bases from V and 2 bases from J, the junction contained 10 bases not matched to a gene. CDR3 region: CAWRQTGDRRNQPQHF. The CDR3 coding sequence is TGTGCCTGGAGACAAACAGGGGACCGCCGCAATCAGCCCCAGCATTTT.

This clone was recorded at least ten times. V gene TRBV18 combines with J gene TRBJ1-1; D ambiguous. Germline V lookup: CDR1 KGHSH, CDR2 LQKENI. V lost 3 bases, J lost 4 bases, and 9 bases lay in between. The CDR3 contains 13 residues. For the CDR3, the DNA is TGTGCCAGCTCACCTTATAGGAGCACTGAAGCTTTCTTT. This sequence encodes CASSPYRSTEAFF.

This chain uses TRBV6-5 with TRBJ2-7; possible D gene TRBD1, 6 bases. Per the germline V gene, CDR1 is MNHEY and CDR2 is SVGAGI. The CDR3 has 14 amino acids. V lost 6 bases and J 2 bases, leaving 14 bases between the germline ends. This CDR3 reads CASRDSTLAYEQYF. CDR3 sequence (DNA): TGTGCCAGCAGGGACAGTACTCTAGCCTACGAGCAGTACTTC.

The chain uses TRBV7-6 and TRBJ2-5, with TRBD2 matching over 8 bases. V gave up 6 bases and J gave up 2 bases; unmatched junction bases: 5. Germline CDR1 and CDR2: SGHVS and FNYEAQ. The length of the CDR3 is 14 residues. The CDR3 sequence: CASRRTSRQETQYF. Written as DNA, the CDR3 is TGTGCCAGCAGGCGGACTAGCAGACAAGAGACCCAGTACTTC.

The V and J genes are TRBV5-8 and TRBJ1-5; D not resolved. V lost 3 bases and J lost 3, with 7 bases in between. This CDR3 spans 13 amino acids. In germline, CDR1 is SGHTS, CDR2 YDEGEE. Written as DNA, the CDR3 is TGTGCCAGCAGCTGGGCACCCAATCAGCCCCAGCATTTT. Protein sequence: CASSWAPNQPQHF.

The chain carries TRBV5-6 and TRBJ1-2, with TRBD1 matching over 9 bases. From germline, CDR1 is SGHDT and CDR2 YYEEEE. After removal of 0 bases from V and 5 bases from J, the junction contained 5 bases not matched to a gene. CDR3 length: 15 amino acids. The chain's CDR3 is CASSLGDRASYGYTF. In nucleotides, the CDR3 is TGTGCCAGCAGCTTGGGGGACAGGGCCTCTTATGGCTACACCTTC. The full variable domain, rest sourced from reference TRBV5-6 and TRBJ1-2, is DAGVTQSPTHLIKTRGQQVTLRCSPKSGHDTVSWYQQALGQGPQFIFQYYEEEERQRGNFPDRFSGHQFPNYSSELNVNALLLGDSALYLCASSLGDRASYGYTFGSGTRLTVV.

Only one count was recorded for this clone. The genes are TRBV2 and TRBJ1-1, with 8 bases aligning to TRBD1. The CDR3 runs to 14 residues. Germline lookup yields CDR1 SNHLY and CDR2 FYNNEI. The V segment lost 5 bases and the J segment 1 base; nucleotides outside the gene matches: 3. Here the CDR3 DNA reads TGTGCCAGCAGTTACAGGGGGGGGAACACTGAAGCTTTCTTT. It encodes CASSYRGGNTEAFF.

This chain links TRBV5-1 with TRBJ2-5, with a possible D match to TRBD2 (6 bases). Looked up from germline, CDR1 is SGHRS and CDR2 is YFSETQ. The CDR3 length is 15 residues. V shed 0 bases and J shed 2 bases, with 11 bases lying between them. For the CDR3, the DNA is TGCGCCAGCAGCTTGGGAGGCGGGGCGCAAGAGACCCAGTACTTC. Translation gives CASSLGGGAQETQYF.

The gene calls are TRBV28 and TRBJ1-5; no firm D call. V lost 6 bases to trimming and J lost 4 bases, with 16 bases between them. CDR3 length equals 15 residues. Per the germline V gene, CDR1 is MDHEN and CDR2 is SYDVKM. CDR3 region: CASRLVGVVNQPQHF. The DNA for the CDR3 is TGTGCCAGCAGGCTTGTTGGAGTGGTTAATCAGCCCCAGCATTTT.

Comment on this clone: The same CDR3 arises from other DNA sequences in this sample as well. The rearrangement uses TRBV29-1 and TRBJ2-1; D not certain. The CDR3 spans 13 residues. Germline-derived CDR1 and CDR2 are SQVTM and ANQGSEA. The V and J ends lost 4 bases and 0 bases respectively, with 7 bases between them. CDR3 protein: CSVGGNSYNEQFF. The CDR3 region has the DNA TGCAGCGTTGGCGGCAACTCCTACAATGAGCAGTTCTTC.

The chain combines TRBV7-9 with TRBJ1-4; TRBD1 matches 7 bases. Germline-derived CDR1 and CDR2 are SEHNR and FQNEAQ (reference sequence). The CDR3 runs to 14 residues. V was clipped by 3 bases and J by 5 bases; unmatched bases: 3. CDR3 DNA: TGTGCCAGCAGCTTGCCGGGACAGAATGAAAAACTGTTTTTT. Translating it yields CASSLPGQNEKLFF. The full variable domain, in which reference TRBV7-9 and TRBJ1-4 provide the parts outside the CDR3, is DTGVSQNPRHKITKRGQNVTFRCDPISEHNRLYWYRQTLGQGPEFLTYFQNEAQLEKSRLLSDRFSAERPKGSFSTLEIQRTEQGDSAMYLCASSLPGQNEKLFFGSGTQLSVL.

The sample holds one count of this clone. The rearrangement joins TRBV24-1 to TRBJ1-2, with unresolved D. Trimming removed 7 bases at V and 5 bases at J, with 13 bases between. Germline V gene data show CDR1 as KGHDR and CDR2 as SFDVKD. The CDR3 length is 13 residues. In nucleotides, the CDR3 is TGTGCCACCAGACCAGACGGGAATTATGGCTACACCTTC. Translated: CATRPDGNYGYTF.

This clone was detected many times. The chain uses TRBV4-3 and TRBJ2-3, with TRBD2 matching 8 bases. From germline, CDR1 is LGHNA and CDR2 YSLEER. The CDR3 is 16 amino acids. Trimming took 2 bases from V and 1 from J; bases not matched to a gene: 5. CDR3 nucleotides: TGCGCCAGCAGCCAACTGCGGGGGGAGGGCACAGATACGCAGTATTTT. It specifies CASSQLRGEGTDTQYF.

The chain joins TRBV20-1 to TRBJ2-7; D remains ambiguous. Germline CDR1 and CDR2: DFQATT and SNEGSKA (reference sequence). This CDR3 is built from 14 residues. The V end lost 3 bases, the J end lost 3 bases, and 15 bases lay between the germline ends. The CDR3 DNA sequence: TGCAGTGCTAGTGGAATCGACTCGAACTACGAGCAGTACTTC. As protein: CSASGIDSNYEQYF.

This clone was detected a few times. The chain recombines TRBV2 with TRBJ1-6; D possibly corresponds to TRBD1 (5 bases). The CDR3 has 15 residues. V was shortened by 5 bases and J by 9 bases, with 17 bases between the two germline ends. The germline gives CDR1 SNHLY, CDR2 FYNNEI. CDR3 loop: CASSPTTVSGSPLHF. As DNA, the CDR3 is TGTGCCAGCAGTCCTACGACAGTTTCAGGTTCACCCCTCCACTTT.

This sequence joins TRBV24-1 and TRBJ1-2; TRBD1 matches at 7 bases. Germline CDR1 and CDR2: KGHDR and SFDVKD. There are 15 residues in the CDR3. V gave up 3 bases and J gave up 2 bases; unmatched junction bases: 5. The CDR3 DNA reads as TGTGCCACCAGTGATGCGGGACAGCAAAACTATGGCTACACCTTC. It specifies CATSDAGQQNYGYTF.

The chain recombines TRBV7-3 with TRBJ2-1; the match to TRBD1 covers 7 bases. Germline V lookup: CDR1 SGHTA, CDR2 FQGTGA. V dropped 4 bases and J dropped 5; count of bases not matched to a gene: 2. There are 13 residues in the CDR3. CDR3 in amino acids: CASSSQGNNEQFF. Written as DNA, the CDR3 is TGTGCCAGCAGCTCACAGGGGAACAATGAGCAGTTCTTC.

With respect to this clone: Other DNA sequences in this specimen translate into the identical CDR3. The chain couples TRBV6-5 to TRBJ2-2; 9 bases fit TRBD1. V was clipped by 10 bases and J by 3 bases; unmatched bases: 3. The CDR3 spans 13 residues. Germline V gene sequence: CDR1 MNHEY, CDR2 SVGAGI. The CDR3 loop is CATGTGHTGELFF. In DNA form, the CDR3 reads TGTGCCACTGGGACAGGGCACACCGGGGAGCTGTTTTTT.

The J gene is TRBJ1-3, the V gene TRBV5-5; TRBD1 matches at 9 bases. Germline CDR1 SGHKS, CDR2 YYEKEE (reference sequence). With V trimmed by 4 bases and J by 0 bases, 8 bases remained unmatched. CDR3 length equals 17 residues. CDR3 nucleotides: TGTGCCAGCAGCCGCGGGACAGGGACGATCTCTGGAAACACCATATATTTT. Translation gives CASSRGTGTISGNTIYF.